Presented here are 11 T cell receptor beta chains from one specimen sequenced in a study of CD8+ T cells in alopecia areata. Extracted from the samples, RNA was reverse transcribed into cDNA to serve as the sequencing template. Sequenced by immunoSEQ multiplex PCR; TCRdb stores in-frame clones only, minus some. The sample records 150,000 to 200,000 clones, around 64% being singletons. Material: CD8+ T cells sorted from blood, obtained at week 0. Source of these receptors: a human donor with alopecia areata.

The V and J genes are TRBV5-1 and TRBJ2-4; no clear D. The CDR3 contains 14 residues. The V gene lost 4 bases and the J gene lost 1 base, with 9 bases spanning the gap. The V gene's germline CDR1 is SGHRS and CDR2 YFSETQ. The CDR3 nucleotides are TGCGCCAGCAGCGACCGGTTGGCCAAAAACATTCAGTACTTC. Its protein is CASSDRLAKNIQYF.

The chain recombines TRBV5-6 with TRBJ1-5; no reliable D call. CDR1 SGHDT and CDR2 YYEEEE come from the germline V gene. Trimming cost V 1 base and J 3 bases, with 8 bases left between them. This CDR3 is built from 14 residues. CDR3 loop: CASSLTGYNQPQHF. The DNA of the CDR3 is TGTGCCAGCAGCTTGACCGGTTACAATCAGCCCCAGCATTTT. The full variable domain, completed using reference TRBV5-6 and TRBJ1-5, is DAGVTQSPTHLIKTRGQQVTLRCSPKSGHDTVSWYQQALGQGPQFIFQYYEEEERQRGNFPDRFSGHQFPNYSSELNVNALLLGDSALYLCASSLTGYNQPQHFGDGTRLSIL.

The V call is TRBV9, the J call TRBJ2-4; D tentatively reads TRBD1 or TRBD2 (5 bases each). Germline V gives CDR1 SGDLS, CDR2 YYNGEE. This CDR3 spans 15 amino acids. Trimming removed 4 bases from V and 8 bases from J, with 19 bases in between. CDR3 sequence: CASSTEGTSRDIQYF. DNA for the CDR3: TGTGCCAGCAGCACCGAAGGGACGTCTAGGGACATTCAGTACTTC.

The chain is built from TRBV7-9 and TRBJ2-7, with D unresolved. This CDR3 has 14 amino acids. Germline CDR1 reads SEHNR; CDR2 reads FQNEAQ (reference sequence). V gave up 5 bases and J gave up 5 bases, with 16 bases separating them. The CDR3 DNA reads TGTGCCAGCAGCCCTCCGGAGTTCGGCCACGAGCAGTACTTC. Amino acid sequence: CASSPPEFGHEQYF.

This clone was detected a few times. The chain couples TRBV2 to TRBJ1-5, with D unclear. Germline V gives CDR1 SNHLY, CDR2 FYNNEI. V was pared by 1 base and J by 0 bases, with 4 bases between. The CDR3 has 14 residues. The CDR3 loop is CASSEVDSNQPQHF. CDR3 sequence (DNA): TGTGCCAGCAGTGAAGTTGATAGCAATCAGCCCCAGCATTTT.

This chain connects TRBV29-1 to TRBJ1-1; possibly TRBD1 for D (5 bases). Trimming left V 0 bases short and J 3 bases short, with 14 bases between. This CDR3 region has 15 residues. Germline V gene data show CDR1 as SQVTM and CDR2 as ANQGSEA. CDR3 region: CSVEEGPAGYTEAFF. The CDR3 coding sequence is TGCAGCGTTGAAGAGGGACCCGCGGGGTACACTGAAGCTTTCTTT. The whole variable domain, remainder taken from reference TRBV29-1 and TRBJ1-1, is SAVISQKPSRDICQRGTSLTIQCQVDSQVTMMFWYRQQPGQSLTLIATANQGSEATYESGFVIDKFPISRPNLTFSTLTVSNMSPEDSSIYLCSVEEGPAGYTEAFFGQGTRLTVV.

This clone was observed a handful of times. The gene calls are TRBV2 and TRBJ1-6; no clear D. The CDR3 consists of 12 residues. The V and J ends lost 8 bases and 10 bases respectively, with 12 bases between them. Germline lookup yields CDR1 SNHLY and CDR2 FYNNEI. The DNA of the CDR3 is TGTGCCAGCTTCCGGGGTTTGTCACCCCTCCACTTT. This sequence encodes CASFRGLSPLHF. The entire variable domain, with the rest obtained from reference TRBV2 and TRBJ1-6, is as follows: EPEVTQTPSHQVTQMGQEVILRCVPISNHLYFYWYRQILGQKVEFLVSFYNNEISEKSEIFDDQFSVERPDGSNFTLKIRSTKLEDSAMYFCASFRGLSPLHFGNGTRLTVT.

J is TRBJ2-7 and V is TRBV5-1; D is possibly TRBD2 (5 bases). Trimming removed 3 bases at V and 9 bases at J, with 10 bases between. CDR1 is SGHRS and CDR2 is YFSETQ in the germline V gene. The CDR3 has 11 residues. The CDR3 loop reads CASSWAGSQYF. The CDR3 nucleotides read TGCGCCAGCAGCTGGGCGGGCTCGCAGTACTTC.

This chain connects TRBV10-2 to TRBJ2-1; D remains ambiguous. The CDR3 covers 14 residues. Germline loops: CDR1 WSHSY, CDR2 SAAADI. Trimming pared 7 bases from V and 8 bases from J, leaving 18 bases between. The CDR3 DNA reads TGCGCCAGCACTCCGACTGGGCCCTATGATGAGCAGTTCTTC. Protein sequence: CASTPTGPYDEQFF.

This rearrangement joins TRBV5-5 to TRBJ1-5; maybe TRBD1 (5 bases). CDR3 size: 15 residues. Germline V lookup: CDR1 SGHKS, CDR2 YYEKEE (reference sequence). Between the trimmed V and J ends, which lost 4 bases and 5 bases, there was a span of 16 bases. The CDR3 DNA reads as TGTGCCAGCAGCCCCACTGGAGGGGAATATCAGCCCCAGCATTTT. This gives the protein CASSPTGGEYQPQHF.

This chain links TRBV6-5 with TRBJ2-7, with D possibly TRBD1 on 6 matching bases. Deletions cut 3 bases from V and 4 bases from J, with 13 bases between. The CDR3 contains 14 residues. The germline V gene encodes CDR1 MNHEY and CDR2 SVGAGI. The DNA for the CDR3 is TGTGCCAGCAGTTATGGTGGACAGAAGTACGAGCAGTACTTC. Protein sequence: CASSYGGQKYEQYF.